The text below deals with one T cell receptor beta chain. This clonotype was observed a handful of times. The antigen this receptor binds is unknown. No per-base quality is available; no much larger clone lies one base away. The library came from 5' RACE. Sequencing took place on a NextSeq 500. To correct for sequencing error and PCR bias, the TCR library protocol tagged individual cDNA molecules with unique molecular identifiers. TCR alpha and beta chains were both sequenced, and the abundances of alpha and beta sequences in each sample were closely correlated with each other. In the original analysis: V gene, J gene and CDR3 annotation of TCR sequences was performed with Decombinator V4. TCRs were defined as expanded if a significant change between any two time points was detected under a Poisson model with p below 0.0001. TCR abundances were normalised to the total number of TCRs sequenced per sample and were expressed as counts per million. MAIT TCRs were defined by TRAV1-2 paired with TRAJ12, TRAJ20 or TRAJ33, and iNKT TCRs by TRAV10 paired with TRAJ18. VDJdb, accessed 1 November 2021, was searched for CMV, EBV and SARS-CoV-2 annotated TCRs, excluding TCRs annotated for multiple antigens. Using fastp at Q25 and MiXCR, TCRdb reprocessed the public reads and kept productive beta chains. CDR3 protein duplicates are merged, each entry listing the most common genes and DNA. TCRdb's processing, not the authors', yielded these V and J calls. This sample lists approximately 70,000 distinct CDR3 sequences; about a tenth were detected once. The ten largest make up around 8% of the sample.

A case-control design nested within a healthcare worker cohort in London, UK, was used, with weekly nasopharyngeal swab PCR tests and blood sampling performed. Healthcare workers were recruited between 23 and 31 March 2020, during the week of the UK lockdown, and were followed weekly for up to about 15 weeks. The data derive from a study of early T cells in non-severe SARS-CoV-2 infection (dated by TCRdb to about 2021). Regarding the complete study: Because TCR sequencing relied on bulk RNA taken from unsorted whole blood, pairing of alpha and beta chains was not possible.

Ends trimmed: V by 6 bases, J by 0 bases; bases unmatched to a gene: 1. CDR1 and CDR2 (MNHNY, SVGAGI) derive from the germline V gene (reference sequence). Taken from cysteine to phenylalanine, the CDR3 has 14 residues. Only the CDR3 part of the read is kept: 42 bases, read in frame from the first base. Study-level results and caveats: Matching against VDJdb was skewed toward anti-spike CD8 responses, likely underestimated virus-specific expansions, and missed private and CD4 specificities.

This receptor chain uses TRBV6-6 and TRBJ2-7; TRBD2 matches 11 bases in the middle. The sequence was collected from an adult who was a healthcare worker with PCR-confirmed SARS-CoV-2 infection or an uninfected control (not recorded which). The sequencing used whole blood, collected at baseline. The bases read TGTGCCAGCAGACTAGCGGGGGCCTCCTACGAGCAGTACTTC. This translates into CASRLAGASYEQYF.